The text below deals with one T cell receptor beta chain. The sample is drawn from a study of blood T cells in healthy people across ages. Researchers isolated at least 7 million PBMCs per sample. In germline, CDR1 is LGHNA, CDR2 YSLEER. The V gene end was trimmed by 1 base and the J gene end by 1 base; junction bases not matched to a gene: 10. The CDR3 contains 17 residues. Next came a second PCR, run for roughly 6 to 11 cycles, which used a sample-barcoded 5' primer along with a J-beta primer mix. TCRdb itself ran the 5' RACE reads through MiXCR, one entry per CDR3 protein. The sample contains 1.8 million or so distinct CDR3 sequences, about 39% of which appear only once.

The chain recombines TRBV4-3 with TRBJ2-7; TRBD1 matches 7 bases. Material for sequencing was blood. This receptor was obtained from a human donor in good health. The CDR3 reads CASSQGRTGGGSYEQYF. The CDR3 DNA sequence: TGCGCCAGCAGCCAAGGACGGACAGGCGGTGGGTCCTACGAGCAGTACTTC.